Presented here are 11 T cell receptor beta chains from one specimen sequenced in a study of cytomegalovirus exposure and HLA in healthy donors. The study ran its PCR with 60 Vbeta and 13 Jbeta primers. The assay was immunoSEQ multiplex PCR, and TCRdb's table has in-frame clones only and misses some. The data contain around 91,000 clones, just under 80% of them singletons. Sample: PBMCs. The receptors were gathered from a male donor in good health and CMV-seropositive.

The chain links TRBV5-1 to TRBJ1-4, with 7 bases matching TRBD1. Germline V gene data show CDR1 as SGHRS and CDR2 as YFSETQ. With V trimmed by 3 bases and J by 7 bases, 6 bases remained unmatched. The CDR3 covers 14 residues. The CDR3 spells CASSWGTVGEKLFF. The CDR3 DNA reads TGCGCCAGCAGCTGGGGGACAGTGGGTGAAAAACTGTTTTTT.

The chain carries TRBV7-3 and TRBJ2-6; 8 bases agree with TRBD2. V gave up 5 bases and J gave up 1 base; unmatched junction bases: 7. The CDR3 extends over 17 amino acids. The germline V gene encodes CDR1 SGHTA and CDR2 FQGTGA. The CDR3 sequence is CASSQAGVLSGANVLTF. The CDR3 DNA sequence: TGTGCCAGCAGCCAAGCGGGAGTATTGTCTGGGGCCAACGTCCTGACTTTC. Complete variable domain (other parts from reference TRBV7-3 and TRBJ2-6): GAGVSQTPSNKVTEKGKYVELRCDPISGHTALYWYRQSLGQGPEFLIYFQGTGAADDSGLPNDRFFAVRPEGSVSTLKIQRTERGDSAVYLCASSQAGVLSGANVLTFGAGSRLTVL.

The chain has TRBV27 and TRBJ1-2; a possible D gene is TRBD1 (6 bases). The germline V gene has CDR1 MNHEY and CDR2 SMNVEV (reference sequence). The CDR3 is made up of 14 amino acids. Trimming removed 0 bases at V and 5 bases at J, with 10 bases between. CDR3 in amino acids: CASSLSRGKYGYTF. For the CDR3, the DNA is TGTGCCAGCAGTTTATCGAGGGGGAAGTATGGCTACACCTTC.

This sequence joins TRBV4-3 and TRBJ2-6; TRBD1 might be the D (6 bases). Germline V gene lookup returns CDR1 LGHNA and CDR2 YSLEER. V lost 2 bases to trimming and J lost 2 bases, with 13 bases between them. The CDR3 extends over 17 amino acids. The CDR3 nucleotides read TGCGCCAGCAGCCAAAAAGGGGGTTTGACTGGGGCCAACGTCCTGACTTTC. The encoded protein is CASSQKGGLTGANVLTF.

The genes are TRBV7-3 and TRBJ2-5, with 8 bases that match TRBD2. CDR3 length: 17 amino acids. Germline V gives CDR1 SGHTA, CDR2 FQGTGA. The ends lost 1 base at V and 0 bases at J; junction bases unmatched: 7. The CDR3 nucleotides read TGTGCCAGCAGCTTAATTGCTAGCGGGCCGAACCAAGAGACCCAGTACTTC. Its protein is CASSLIASGPNQETQYF.

CDR3 protein: CAISARADTQYF. DNA for the CDR3: TGTGCCATCAGTGCGCGCGCAGATACGCAGTATTTT. The rearrangement joins TRBV10-3 to TRBJ2-3; D is unclear. The germline gives CDR1 ENHRY, CDR2 SYGVKD. The CDR3 runs to 12 residues. Trimming left V 4 bases short and J 4 bases short, with 6 bases between.

The chain is built from TRBV28 and TRBJ2-3, with TRBD1 identical over 7 bases. This CDR3 contains 13 residues. Germline trimming cut 2 bases from V and 13 bases from J; bases unmatched to any gene: 9. Germline-derived CDR1 and CDR2 are MDHEN and SYDVKM. The DNA for the CDR3 is TGTGCCAGCAGTTTACAGGGGGTCGATTGGGAGTATTTT. Its protein is CASSLQGVDWEYF.

The chain uses TRBV7-2 and TRBJ2-5; D gene ambiguous. The CDR3 extends over 15 amino acids. Germline V CDR1 and CDR2: SGHTA, FQGNSA. Trimming left V 4 bases short and J 5 bases short, with 17 bases between. CDR3 bases: TGTGCCAGCAGCTCAGACGGAGAGGTTGGGGAGACCCAGTACTTC. Translating gives CASSSDGEVGETQYF.

This chain uses TRBV27 with TRBJ1-2, with D possibly TRBD1 on 6 matching bases. V lost 6 bases and J 9 bases, leaving 26 bases between the germline ends. The CDR3 extends over 16 amino acids. Germline CDR1 and CDR2: MNHEY and SMNVEV (reference sequence). CDR3 in DNA: TGTGCCAGCAGGCCTCGCGGGGCTGGCAGGGGACTAAGCTACACCTTC. Encoded protein: CASRPRGAGRGLSYTF.

The genes are TRBV5-4 and TRBJ2-1; perhaps TRBD1 as D (6 bases). The CDR3 totals 15 residues. V gave up 2 bases and J gave up 4 bases, with 13 bases separating them. Germline V gene lookup returns CDR1 SGHNT and CDR2 YYREEE (reference sequence). The CDR3 nucleotides are TGTGCCAGCAGCTTAAGGGACAAGTTTTACAATGAGCAGTTCTTC. Residues: CASSLRDKFYNEQFF.

This clone was recorded once. The genes are TRBV19 and TRBJ2-5, with TRBD1 identical over 11 bases. Germline loops: CDR1 LNHDA, CDR2 SQIVND (reference sequence). This CDR3 is built from 17 residues. Germline trimming cut 2 bases from V and 3 bases from J; bases unmatched to any gene: 8. CDR3 nucleotide sequence: TGTGCCAGTAGTATAAGGGTCGGGACAGGGGGAGAAGAGACCCAGTACTTC. Protein: CASSIRVGTGGEETQYF. Full variable domain (remainder filled in from reference TRBV19 and TRBJ2-5): DGGITQSPKYLFRKEGQNVTLSCEQNLNHDAMYWYRQDPGQGLRLIYYSQIVNDFQKGDIAEGYSVSREKKESFPLTVTSAQKNPTAFYLCASSIRVGTGGEETQYFGPGTRLLVL.